This T cell receptor (beta chain) came from a study of blood T cell repertoires in COVID-19 (dated by TCRdb to about 2020). Broadly, across the study: Samples covering the acute and convalescent phases of COVID-19 were provided by collaborators in the United States, Italy and Spain. The prospective study material was composed of cDNA or gDNA derived from T cells, B-cell-depleted T cells, or PBMCs. The repertoires were made available in a free public database intended to serve as a resource for research on the immune response to SARS-CoV-2. Samples were obtained from the ongoing ImmuneRACE study (first 160 participants) and from roughly 1,300 subjects provided by 6 global collaborators. Where available, HLA class I and class II types were obtained from metadata supplied by the sample provider rather than from assay-based typing. The sample metadata nearly always contained a de-identified subject ID, COVID-19 status, age in years and sex. Subjects who had been exposed to COVID-19, were actively infected with it, or had recovered from it provided the deeply sampled blood TCRbeta repertoires that made up the dataset. General conclusions and limits of the study: How much clinical and demographic metadata was included differed by source and by participant, and the metadata was provided uncurated.

A word on this clone: Its antigen is still unknown. It has no much larger one-base neighbor in the sample; base qualities were not kept.

The germline V gene provides CDR1 MNHEY and CDR2 SVGAGI. Spanning cysteine to phenylalanine, the CDR3 consists of 15 amino acids. Only the CDR3 DNA stays, 45 bases, in frame from base 1. V lost 0 bases and J lost 7 bases; the stretch between them is 13 bases long. TCRbeta CDR3 regions were amplified from genomic DNA using the immunoSEQ Assay, a bias-controlled multiplex PCR. The original methods were these. Within the assay, amplification of reference gene primers was used to estimate how many nucleated cells each sample contained. To quantify the absolute abundance of each unique TCRbeta CDR3 rearrangement, sequence reads were collapsed and filtered. For each sample, productive Simpson clonality was calculated by taking the square root of Simpson's diversity index across productive rearrangements. Here the immuneACCESS table is served through TCRdb, limited to in-frame sequences with V and J called. Missing clones are a known gap in these copies; in checked studies unresolved V genes cover under half, and the rest lacks a known reason. From that table come the V and J calls and clone size; the DNA was used to work out D and trimming. Present in this sample are 110,000 to 150,000 clones, about 82% of which were seen just once. In total, the top ten clones hold roughly 6.2% of the sample.

Participants in the prospective study were enrolled through a virtual design, were aged 18 to 89 years, and lived in 24 United States geographic areas. Cohort assignment in the prospective study relied on participant-reported clinical history from a screening survey and a study questionnaire. Recovered participants in ImmuneRACE Cohort 3 were defined by two consecutive negative NP/OP PCR tests, clearance by a healthcare professional, or resolution of symptoms. Mobile phlebotomists in the prospective study collected whole blood, serum and a nasopharyngeal or oropharyngeal swab from every participant. Participants in the prospective study had the option to provide additional blood draws and questionnaires over an approximately two-month period. Before DNA extraction, blood samples from the prospective study were shipped at room temperature or frozen.

Sequenced sample: PBMCs or T cells enriched from blood (not recorded which). The receptor chain draws on TRBV6-5 and TRBJ1-5, with TRBD1 perhaps the D gene, on 5 matching bases. This TCR derives from a woman aged 40-49 years who had recovered from COVID-19. The nucleotide sequence is given as TGTGCCAGCAGTTACTCGAGTCAGGGAGGCCAGCCCCAGCATTTT. It is translated as CASSYSSQGGQPQHF.